This T cell receptor (beta chain) was obtained from a study of blood T cell repertoires in COVID-19. About the study: Some COVID-19 samples were acute and others convalescent; all came from the United States, Italy and Spain.

The table came from immunoSEQ multiplex PCR; TCRdb's copy has only in-frame clones and leaves some out. The sample lists about 350,000 clones, roughly 89% seen once, with roughly 3.9% in the top ten. The CDR3 has 14 amino acids. Germline CDR1 MDHEN, CDR2 SYDVKM. The V and J ends lost 5 bases and 4 bases, in that order; junction bases with no gene match: 4. V gene TRBV28 combines with J gene TRBJ2-5, with TRBD1 matching over 10 bases. Sequenced input: peripheral blood. This sequence originates from a woman aged 55-75 years with COVID-19, enrolled during active disease. CDR3 in DNA: TGTGCCAGCAGTCCCGACAGGGGGCTAGAGACCCAGTACTTC. Protein: CASSPDRGLETQYF.